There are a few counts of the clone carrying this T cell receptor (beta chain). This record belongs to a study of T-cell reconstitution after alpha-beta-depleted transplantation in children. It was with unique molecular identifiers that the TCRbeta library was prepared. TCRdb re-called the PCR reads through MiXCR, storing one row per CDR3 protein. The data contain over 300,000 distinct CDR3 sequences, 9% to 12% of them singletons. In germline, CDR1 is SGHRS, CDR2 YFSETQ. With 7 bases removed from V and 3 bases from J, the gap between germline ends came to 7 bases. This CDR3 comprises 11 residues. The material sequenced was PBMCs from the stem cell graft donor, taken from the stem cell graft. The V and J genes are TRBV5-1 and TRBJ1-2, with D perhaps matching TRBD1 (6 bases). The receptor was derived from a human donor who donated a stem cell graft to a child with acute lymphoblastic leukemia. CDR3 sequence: CASRQDYGYTF. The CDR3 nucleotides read TGCGCCAGCCGACAGGACTATGGCTACACCTTC.